These 22 T cell receptor beta chains came from one sample sequenced in a study of blood T cell repertoires in COVID-19. Assay: immunoSEQ multiplex PCR; the TCRdb copy retains only in-frame clones and omits some. The table lists about 50,000 clones, 60% to 80% of them singletons, with approximately 5% in the top ten. Sequences were obtained from PBMCs or T cells enriched from blood (not recorded which). These receptors came from a woman aged 50 to 60 with acute COVID-19.

The chain is built from TRBV10-1 and TRBJ2-7; 8 bases map to TRBD1. This CDR3 is built from 14 residues. The junction had 7 bases not matched to a gene; V was cut back by 4 bases and J by 5 bases. Per germline, CDR1 WNHNN and CDR2 SYGVQD (reference sequence). The CDR3, as DNA: TGCGCCAGCAGTGGGGGAGACAGGGGACACGAGCAGTACTTC. This gives the protein CASSGGDRGHEQYF.

The chain employs TRBV12-5 and TRBJ1-5; 11 bases are shared with TRBD1. Germline V CDR1 and CDR2: LGHNT, FRNRAP. The CDR3 totals 15 residues. V lost 5 bases, J lost 2 bases, and 2 bases stayed unmatched. The CDR3 here is CASGRTGGGNQPQHF. In DNA form, the CDR3 reads TGTGCTAGTGGTCGGACAGGGGGCGGCAATCAGCCCCAGCATTTT.

The chain recombines TRBV12-5 with TRBJ1-5; TRBD1 agrees at 7 bases. This CDR3 is built from 14 residues. Trimming took 6 bases from V and 4 from J; bases not matched to a gene: 6. Germline loops: CDR1 LGHNT, CDR2 FRNRAP. The CDR3 sequence is CASGRGTVNQPQHF. Here the CDR3 DNA reads TGTGCTAGTGGGCGCGGGACAGTTAATCAGCCCCAGCATTTT.

The table lists this clone with a few counts. V usage is TRBV7-6 and J usage is TRBJ2-1, with 10 bases identical to TRBD2. The V gene end was trimmed by 6 bases and the J gene end by 4 bases; junction bases not matched to a gene: 9. The CDR3 consists of 16 residues. The germline CDR1 and CDR2 sequences are SGHVS and FNYEAQ. Here the CDR3 DNA reads TGTGCCAGCAGTCAGGCTGGAGCGGGGGGGTACAATGAGCAGTTCTTC. Its translation: CASSQAGAGGYNEQFF.

The J gene is TRBJ2-1, the V gene TRBV5-1; 12 nucleotides agree with TRBD1. CDR3 length: 15 residues. CDR1 is SGHRS, CDR2 YFSETQ, per germline. The V and J ends lost 0 bases and 9 bases, in that order; junction bases with no gene match: 4. In nucleotides, the CDR3 is TGCGCCAGCAGCTTGGCGGGACAGGGGGCTTTTGAGCAGTTCTTC. It translates to CASSLAGQGAFEQFF.

The V gene is TRBV4-2, the J gene TRBJ2-1; TRBD2 agrees at 9 bases. The CDR3 extends over 17 amino acids. Germline V CDR1 and CDR2: LGHNA, YNFKEQ. The ends lost 0 bases at V and 7 bases at J; junction bases unmatched: 10. The CDR3 loop reads CASSQDRLAGIGNEQFF. CDR3 nucleotides: TGTGCCAGCAGCCAAGATCGGCTAGCGGGGATAGGAAATGAGCAGTTCTTC.

This rearrangement joins TRBV28 to TRBJ2-5; 7 bases agree with TRBD1. In germline, CDR1 is MDHEN, CDR2 SYDVKM. J was trimmed by 4 bases and V by 7 bases; bases with no gene match: 15. The CDR3 has 16 residues. The CDR3: CASTLGAIDRVETQYF. The CDR3 DNA reads as TGTGCCAGCACTCTAGGTGCGATCGACAGGGTAGAGACCCAGTACTTC.

The rearrangement links TRBV6-1 to TRBJ1-1, with 9 bases fitting TRBD1. CDR3 length: 16 residues. V lost 4 bases to trimming and J lost 1 base; unmatched junction nucleotides: 7. From germline, CDR1 is MNHNS and CDR2 SASEGT. The CDR3 protein is CASSGTGGVRNTEAFF. In nucleotides, the CDR3 is TGTGCCAGCAGTGGAACAGGGGGCGTTCGGAACACTGAAGCTTTCTTT.

This clone was observed a few times. The chain employs TRBV18 and TRBJ1-6; 8 bases match TRBD1. Per germline, CDR1 KGHSH and CDR2 LQKENI. The CDR3 totals 14 residues. V was pared by 3 bases and J by 9 bases, with 4 bases of the junction left unmatched. DNA of the CDR3: TGTGCCAGCTCACCCGGACAGGGCGGTTCACCCCTCCACTTT. It translates to CASSPGQGGSPLHF. The variable domain in full, with the rest retrieved from reference TRBV18 and TRBJ1-6, is NAGVMQNPRHLVRRRGQEARLRCSPMKGHSHVYWYRQLPEEGLKFMVYLQKENIIDESGMPKERFSAEFPKEGPSILRIQQVVRGDSAAYFCASSPGQGGSPLHFGNGTRLTVT.

The chain recombines TRBV2 with TRBJ2-6; possible D gene TRBD1, 6 bases. Germline V gene lookup returns CDR1 SNHLY and CDR2 FYNNEI. Trimming took off 6 bases at V and 0 bases at J, with 12 bases between the two ends. The CDR3 has 16 residues. The CDR3 loop reads CASRTTGSSGANVLTF. In nucleotides, the CDR3 is TGTGCCAGCAGGACGACAGGATCCTCTGGGGCCAACGTCCTGACTTTC. Full variable domain (rest looked up from reference TRBV2 and TRBJ2-6): EPEVTQTPSHQVTQMGQEVILRCVPISNHLYFYWYRQILGQKVEFLVSFYNNEISEKSEIFDDQFSVERPDGSNFTLKIRSTKLEDSAMYFCASRTTGSSGANVLTFGAGSRLTVL.

The rearrangement uses TRBV5-1 and TRBJ2-3; D remains ambiguous. Between the trimmed V and J ends, which lost 5 bases and 3 bases, there was a span of 13 bases. CDR3 length: 14 amino acids. Germline CDR1 reads SGHRS; CDR2 reads YFSETQ. Here the CDR3 DNA reads TGCGCCAGCAGGCTGACCGTGACAACAGATACGCAGTATTTT. It translates to CASRLTVTTDTQYF.

The chain links TRBV3-1 (or the pseudogene TRBV3-2) to TRBJ2-3, with D perhaps matching TRBD2 (6 bases). Germline CDR1 reads LGHDT; CDR2 reads YNNKEL (reference sequence). The V end lost 4 bases, the J end lost 11 bases, and 13 bases lay between the germline ends. The CDR3 runs 12 residues. CDR3 nucleotide sequence: TGTGCCAGCAGCCCTCAGGGAGGTGTGCAGTATTTT. Translation gives CASSPQGGVQYF.

This clone was observed a few times. The rearrangement joins TRBV29-1 to TRBJ1-5; D uncertain. The CDR3 sequence is 13 residues long. The germline gives CDR1 SQVTM, CDR2 ANQGSEA. V was cut by 4 bases and J by 0 bases, with 7 bases left in between. The CDR3 sequence: CSVGGGSNQPQHF. CDR3 coding DNA: TGCAGCGTTGGAGGTGGTAGCAATCAGCCCCAGCATTTT.

The chain links TRBV9 to TRBJ2-1, with 11 bases matching TRBD2. This CDR3 is built from 17 residues. Germline V gives CDR1 SGDLS, CDR2 YYNGEE. The junction had 6 bases not matched to a gene; V was cut back by 3 bases and J by 1 base. This chain's CDR3 is CASSGPSGGPSYNEQFF. The CDR3 nucleotides read TGTGCCAGCAGCGGGCCTAGCGGGGGGCCATCCTACAATGAGCAGTTCTTC.

V usage is TRBV7-8 and J usage is TRBJ1-5; D might be TRBD1 (6 bases). CDR3 length: 17 residues. CDR1 and CDR2 (germline): SGHVS, FQNEAQ. Trimming cost V 5 bases and J 0 bases, with 17 bases left between them. For the CDR3, the DNA is TGTGCCAGCAGCGATCACGGGGGGCGGGATAGCAATCAGCCCCAGCATTTT. This sequence encodes CASSDHGGRDSNQPQHF.

The chain uses TRBV4-2 and TRBJ2-1; D not certain. The CDR3 runs 14 residues. CDR1 LGHNA and CDR2 YNFKEQ come from the germline V gene. Trimming stripped 3 bases from V and 6 bases from J, with 12 bases between. DNA for the CDR3: TGTGCCAGCAGCCATAACATGGTTGGCAATGAGCAGTTCTTC. It yields the protein CASSHNMVGNEQFF.

The CDR3 here is CAWDGFADGELFF. The CDR3 coding sequence is TGTGCCTGGGACGGCTTTGCGGACGGGGAGCTGTTTTTT. V gene TRBV30 combines with J gene TRBJ2-2; D gene unclear. CDR1 and CDR2 (germline): GTSNPN, SVGIG (reference sequence). Trimming took 5 bases from V and 7 from J, leaving 14 bases between them. The CDR3 is made up of 13 amino acids.

In this sample, this clone turned up a few times. The chain employs TRBV19 and TRBJ1-1, with no clear D. V dropped 0 bases and J dropped 2 bases, with 10 bases sitting between them. The CDR3 sequence is 15 residues long. Germline V CDR1 and CDR2: LNHDA, SQIVND (reference sequence). Here the CDR3 DNA reads TGTGCCAGTAGTATAGATCTCCCGGGAAACACTGAAGCTTTCTTT. Amino acid sequence: CASSIDLPGNTEAFF.

A few counts support this clone. The chain is built from TRBV7-2 and TRBJ1-1, with D unresolved. V lost 1 base and J lost 9, with 9 bases in between. This CDR3 has 12 amino acids. Looked up from germline, CDR1 is SGHTA and CDR2 is FQGNSA. As DNA, the CDR3 is TGTGCCAGCAGCTTAGTAGCCACAAAAGCTTTCTTT. It specifies CASSLVATKAFF.

V usage is TRBV19 and J usage is TRBJ1-2; no reliable D call. Trimming shortened V by 5 bases and J by 2 bases, and 12 bases separated the two germline ends. Germline V gives CDR1 LNHDA, CDR2 SQIVND (reference sequence). The CDR3 has 14 residues. This chain's CDR3 is CASSPRQVNYGYTF. DNA of the CDR3: TGTGCCAGTAGTCCCCGCCAGGTGAACTATGGCTACACCTTC.

The chain combines TRBV7-8 with TRBJ1-1; D is ambiguous. The ends were cut back, 4 bases at V and 1 base at J, with 10 bases in the middle. This CDR3 comprises 14 residues. Germline CDR1 is SGHVS and CDR2 is FQNEAQ. The CDR3 DNA follows: TGTGCCAGCAGCTCTTCTCCAGGGAACACTGAAGCTTTCTTT. It translates to CASSSSPGNTEAFF.

The chain couples TRBV13 to TRBJ1-2; TRBD1 matches 7 bases. This CDR3 region has 15 residues. Trimming cost V 3 bases and J 8 bases; bases outside gene matches: 12. Germline CDR1 PRHDT, CDR2 FYEKMQ (reference sequence). Written as DNA, the CDR3 is TGTGCCAGCAGCTTGGGGGGCAGGGGGATAGGAGGCTACACCTTC. Amino acids: CASSLGGRGIGGYTF.